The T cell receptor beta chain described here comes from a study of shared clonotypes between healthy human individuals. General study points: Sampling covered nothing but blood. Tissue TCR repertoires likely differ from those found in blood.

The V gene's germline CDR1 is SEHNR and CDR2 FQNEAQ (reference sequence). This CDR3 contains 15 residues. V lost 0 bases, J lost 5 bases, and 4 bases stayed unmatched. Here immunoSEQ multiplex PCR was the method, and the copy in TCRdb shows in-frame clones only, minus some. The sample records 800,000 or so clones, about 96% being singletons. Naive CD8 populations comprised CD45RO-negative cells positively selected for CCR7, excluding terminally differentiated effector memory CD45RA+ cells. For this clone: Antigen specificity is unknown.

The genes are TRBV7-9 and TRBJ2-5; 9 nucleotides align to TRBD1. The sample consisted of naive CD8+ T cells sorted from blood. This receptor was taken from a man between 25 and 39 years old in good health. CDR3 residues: CASSLATGGWETQYF. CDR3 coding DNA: TGTGCCAGCAGCTTAGCCACAGGGGGCTGGGAGACCCAGTACTTC.